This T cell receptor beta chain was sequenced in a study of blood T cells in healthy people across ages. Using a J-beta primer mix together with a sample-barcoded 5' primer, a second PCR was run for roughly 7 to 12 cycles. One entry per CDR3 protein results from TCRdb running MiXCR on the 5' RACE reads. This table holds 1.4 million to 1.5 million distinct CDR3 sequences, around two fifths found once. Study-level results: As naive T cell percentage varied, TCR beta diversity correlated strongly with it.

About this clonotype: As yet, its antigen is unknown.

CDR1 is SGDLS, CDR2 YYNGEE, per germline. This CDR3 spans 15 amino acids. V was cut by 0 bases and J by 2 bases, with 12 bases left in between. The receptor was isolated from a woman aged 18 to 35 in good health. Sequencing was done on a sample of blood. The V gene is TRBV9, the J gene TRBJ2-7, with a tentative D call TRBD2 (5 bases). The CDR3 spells CASSVELGTAYEQYF. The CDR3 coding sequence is TGTGCCAGCAGCGTAGAACTAGGTACGGCCTACGAGCAGTACTTC.